Listed below are T cell receptor beta chains from one sample, sequenced in a study of OX40 agonist ivuxolimab in advanced cancers. Repertoires were generated with immunoSEQ multiplex PCR, while TCRdb's copy carries only in-frame clones and drops some. The table includes 70,000 to 85,000 clones, 75% to 85% detected once. This specimen consisted of CD4+ or CD8+ T cells sorted from blood, obtained in a trial of the OX40 agonist ivuxolimab. The receptors come from an adult with an advanced solid tumor such as melanoma, head and neck, liver or kidney cancer. CDR3s include the opening cysteine and the closing phenylalanine or tryptophan. Fields, in order: V gene, J gene, D gene, clone size, CDR3 protein, CDR3 DNA. The D gene is left open where the match is weak. Only some rows state a clone size, as once, few, many or a class for expanded clones.

V gene: TRBV5-1
J gene: TRBJ1-1
D gene: TRBD1
clone size: NA
CDR3 protein: CASSSRGGGTEAFF
CDR3 DNA: TGCGCCAGCAGCAGCAGGGGGGGCGGAACTGAAGCTTTCTTT

V gene: TRBV2
J gene: TRBJ1-2
D gene: TRBD1
clone size: many
CDR3 protein: CASIGTGDSYTF
CDR3 DNA: TGTGCCAGCATCGGGACAGGCGACAGCTACACCTTC

V gene: TRBV5-8
J gene: TRBJ1-1
D gene: NA
clone size: once
CDR3 protein: CASRHGVNTEAFF
CDR3 DNA: TGTGCCAGCAGACACGGAGTGAACACTGAAGCTTTCTTT

V gene: TRBV4-3
J gene: TRBJ2-7
D gene: NA
clone size: NA
CDR3 protein: CASSQDLPGTEQYF
CDR3 DNA: TGCGCCAGCAGCCAAGATCTTCCCGGGACCGAGCAGTACTTC

V gene: TRBV11-2
J gene: TRBJ2-5
D gene: NA
clone size: NA
CDR3 protein: CASSLGTALGETQYF
CDR3 DNA: TGTGCCAGCAGCTTGGGGACCGCGTTGGGAGAGACCCAGTACTTC

V gene: TRBV18
J gene: TRBJ1-1
D gene: NA
clone size: NA
CDR3 protein: CASSPPNPGQKTEAFF
CDR3 DNA: TGTGCCAGCTCACCACCAAATCCAGGACAGAAAACTGAAGCTTTCTTT

V gene: TRBV5-1
J gene: TRBJ1-4
D gene: TRBD1
clone size: NA
CDR3 protein: CASSGQGASNEKLFF
CDR3 DNA: TGCGCCAGCAGCGGACAGGGGGCTTCTAATGAAAAACTGTTTTTT

V gene: TRBV6-6
J gene: TRBJ1-1
D gene: NA
clone size: NA
CDR3 protein: CASTWNTEAFF
CDR3 DNA: TGTGCCAGCACTTGGAACACTGAAGCTTTCTTT

V gene: TRBV5-4
J gene: TRBJ1-6
D gene: TRBD1
clone size: few
CDR3 protein: CATGQGANSPLHF
CDR3 DNA: TGTGCCACCGGACAGGGGGCAAATTCACCCCTCCACTTT

V gene: TRBV6-6
J gene: TRBJ1-2
D gene: NA
clone size: NA
CDR3 protein: CASHLTGGYTF
CDR3 DNA: TGTGCCAGCCATCTGACCGGGGGCTACACCTTC

V gene: TRBV5-1
J gene: TRBJ2-7
D gene: NA
clone size: NA
CDR3 protein: CASSLVRNHEQYF
CDR3 DNA: TGCGCCAGCAGCTTGGTGAGGAACCACGAGCAGTACTTC

V gene: TRBV7-2
J gene: TRBJ2-1
D gene: NA
clone size: NA
CDR3 protein: CASSLDRDSYNEQFF
CDR3 DNA: TGTGCCAGCAGCTTAGACAGAGACTCCTACAATGAGCAGTTCTTC

V gene: TRBV13
J gene: TRBJ1-6
D gene: TRBD1
clone size: NA
CDR3 protein: CASGIGGAGSPLHF
CDR3 DNA: TGTGCCAGTGGGATAGGGGGCGCAGGATCACCCCTCCACTTT

V gene: TRBV9
J gene: TRBJ1-5
D gene: TRBD1
clone size: NA
CDR3 protein: CASISTGQVAPQHF
CDR3 DNA: TGTGCCAGCATCTCCACTGGACAGGTCGCGCCCCAGCATTTT

V gene: TRBV19
J gene: TRBJ1-5
D gene: NA
clone size: NA
CDR3 protein: CASNRPSGNQPQHF
CDR3 DNA: TGTGCCAGTAATCGTCCATCGGGCAATCAGCCCCAGCATTTT

V gene: TRBV5-1
J gene: TRBJ1-3
D gene: NA
clone size: NA
CDR3 protein: CASSLTLGNTIYF
CDR3 DNA: TGCGCCAGCAGCTTGACCCTAGGAAACACCATATATTTT

V gene: TRBV27
J gene: TRBJ2-2
D gene: TRBD1
clone size: NA
CDR3 protein: CASSLRGRGTGELFF
CDR3 DNA: TGTGCCAGCAGCCTCAGGGGGCGCGGCACCGGGGAGCTGTTTTTT

V gene: TRBV5-1
J gene: TRBJ2-5
D gene: TRBD2
clone size: NA
CDR3 protein: CASSLLGLAEGETQYF
CDR3 DNA: TGCGCCAGCAGCCTACTCGGACTAGCCGAAGGGGAGACCCAGTACTTC

V gene: TRBV6-5
J gene: TRBJ1-2
D gene: NA
clone size: NA
CDR3 protein: CASSFHSLHVDGYTF
CDR3 DNA: TGTGCCAGCAGTTTCCACAGCCTGCATGTAGATGGCTACACCTTC

V gene: TRBV4-3
J gene: TRBJ1-4
D gene: NA
clone size: NA
CDR3 protein: CASSQGAQPREKLFF
CDR3 DNA: TGCGCCAGCAGCCAAGGGGCGCAGCCGAGGGAAAAACTGTTTTTT

V gene: TRBV5-1
J gene: TRBJ2-7
D gene: NA
clone size: NA
CDR3 protein: CASSTGTSYEQYF
CDR3 DNA: TGCGCCAGCAGCACCGGGACATCCTACGAGCAGTACTTC

V gene: TRBV7-2
J gene: TRBJ1-2
D gene: NA
clone size: NA
CDR3 protein: CASSLIANYGYTF
CDR3 DNA: TGTGCCAGCAGCTTAATTGCTAACTATGGCTACACCTTC

V gene: TRBV7-2
J gene: TRBJ1-2
D gene: NA
clone size: NA
CDR3 protein: CASSPYREHGYTF
CDR3 DNA: TGTGCCAGCAGCCCGTACAGGGAGCATGGCTACACCTTC

V gene: TRBV7-9
J gene: TRBJ1-2
D gene: NA
clone size: NA
CDR3 protein: CASSPRNRERGGYTF
CDR3 DNA: TGTGCCAGCAGCCCAAGAAACAGGGAACGAGGTGGCTACACCTTC

V gene: TRBV5-4
J gene: TRBJ2-4
D gene: TRBD1
clone size: many
CDR3 protein: CASRRTGGEGSKNIQYF
CDR3 DNA: TGTGCCAGCAGACGTACAGGGGGCGAAGGATCCAAAAACATTCAGTACTTC

V gene: TRBV7-8
J gene: TRBJ2-7
D gene: TRBD2
clone size: once
CDR3 protein: CASSPRTSGGTYEQYF
CDR3 DNA: TGTGCCAGCAGCCCCCGCACTAGCGGGGGGACCTACGAGCAGTACTTC

V gene: TRBV7-3
J gene: TRBJ1-1
D gene: NA
clone size: NA
CDR3 protein: CASSSSGANTEAFF
CDR3 DNA: TGTGCCAGCAGCTCCTCAGGCGCGAACACTGAAGCTTTCTTT

V gene: TRBV13
J gene: TRBJ2-3
D gene: TRBD1
clone size: once
CDR3 protein: CASSPGTGADTQYF
CDR3 DNA: TGTGCCAGCAGCCCCGGGACAGGGGCAGATACGCAGTATTTT

V gene: TRBV2
J gene: TRBJ2-3
D gene: NA
clone size: once
CDR3 protein: CASRSGTDTQYF
CDR3 DNA: TGTGCCAGCAGGAGTGGGACAGATACGCAGTATTTT

V gene: TRBV4-2
J gene: TRBJ1-2
D gene: NA
clone size: NA
CDR3 protein: CASSQPQVMEPYTF
CDR3 DNA: TGTGCCAGCAGCCAACCACAGGTGATGGAGCCCTACACCTTC

V gene: TRBV7-9
J gene: TRBJ2-7
D gene: TRBD1
clone size: NA
CDR3 protein: CASSLVGQYDYYEQYF
CDR3 DNA: TGTGCCAGCAGCTTAGTGGGACAGTACGACTACTACGAGCAGTACTTC